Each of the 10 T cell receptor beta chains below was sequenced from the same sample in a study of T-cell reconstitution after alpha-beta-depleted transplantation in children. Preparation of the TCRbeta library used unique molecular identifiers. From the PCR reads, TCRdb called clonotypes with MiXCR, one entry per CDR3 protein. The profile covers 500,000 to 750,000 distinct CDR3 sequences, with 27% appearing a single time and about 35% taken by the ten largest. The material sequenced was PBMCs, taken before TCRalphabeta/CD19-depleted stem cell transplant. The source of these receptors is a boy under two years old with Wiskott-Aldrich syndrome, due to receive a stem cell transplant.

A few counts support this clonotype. The CDR3 loop is CASSPGQGAEFQPQHF. The CDR3 DNA follows: TGTGCCAGCAGTCCGGGACAGGGGGCTGAATTCCAGCCCCAGCATTTT. The gene calls are TRBV12-3 or TRBV12-4 and TRBJ1-5, with TRBD1 identical over 12 bases. The junction had 9 bases not matched to a gene; V was cut back by 5 bases and J by 7 bases. The CDR3 is 16 residues long.

CDR3 protein: CASSSPGLAGVRSEQFF. For the CDR3, the DNA is TGCGCCAGCAGCTCTCCGGGACTAGCGGGAGTTCGCAGTGAGCAGTTCTTC. The gene calls are TRBV5-1 and TRBJ2-1, with 14 bases lining up with TRBD2. The CDR3 totals 17 residues. V gave up 3 bases and J gave up 9 bases; unmatched junction bases: 11. Germline lookup yields CDR1 SGHRS and CDR2 YFSETQ.

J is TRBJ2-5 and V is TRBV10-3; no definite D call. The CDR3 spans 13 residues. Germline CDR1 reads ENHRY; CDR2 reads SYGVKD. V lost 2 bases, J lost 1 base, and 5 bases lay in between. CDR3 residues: CAISEGGQETQYF. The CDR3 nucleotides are TGTGCCATCAGTGAGGGCGGCCAAGAGACCCAGTACTTC.

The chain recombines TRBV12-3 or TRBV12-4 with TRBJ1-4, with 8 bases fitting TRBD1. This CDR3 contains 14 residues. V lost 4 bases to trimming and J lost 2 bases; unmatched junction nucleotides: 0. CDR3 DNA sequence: TGTGCCAGCAGTTCAGGGGGCACTAATGAAAAACTGTTTTTT. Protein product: CASSSGGTNEKLFF.

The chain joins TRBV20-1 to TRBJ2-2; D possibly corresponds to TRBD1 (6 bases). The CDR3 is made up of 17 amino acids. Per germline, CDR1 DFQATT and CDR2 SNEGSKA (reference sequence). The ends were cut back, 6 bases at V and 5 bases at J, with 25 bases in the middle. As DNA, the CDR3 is TGCAGTGCCGGACAGTGGTTTTCTAATTCTGGGACCGGGGAGCTGTTTTTT. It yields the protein CSAGQWFSNSGTGELFF.

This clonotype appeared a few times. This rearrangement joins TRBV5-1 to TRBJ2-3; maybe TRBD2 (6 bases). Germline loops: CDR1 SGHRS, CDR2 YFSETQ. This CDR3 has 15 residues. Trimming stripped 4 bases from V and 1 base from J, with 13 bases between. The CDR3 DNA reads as TGCGCCAGCAGCATTCTAGCGTCGGGCACAGATACGCAGTATTTT. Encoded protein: CASSILASGTDTQYF.

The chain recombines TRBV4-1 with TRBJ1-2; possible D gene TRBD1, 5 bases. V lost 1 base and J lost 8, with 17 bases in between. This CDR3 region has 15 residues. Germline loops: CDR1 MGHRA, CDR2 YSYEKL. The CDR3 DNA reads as TGCGCCAGCAGCCAAGCTGACGGGGGAGGGAGGGGCTACACCTTC. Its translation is CASSQADGGGRGYTF.

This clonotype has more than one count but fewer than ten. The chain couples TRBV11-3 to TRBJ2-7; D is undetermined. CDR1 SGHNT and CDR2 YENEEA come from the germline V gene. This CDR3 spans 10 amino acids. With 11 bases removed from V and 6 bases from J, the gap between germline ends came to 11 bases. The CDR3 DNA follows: TGTGCCGAGACGCTACCCGAGCAGTACTTC. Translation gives CAETLPEQYF.

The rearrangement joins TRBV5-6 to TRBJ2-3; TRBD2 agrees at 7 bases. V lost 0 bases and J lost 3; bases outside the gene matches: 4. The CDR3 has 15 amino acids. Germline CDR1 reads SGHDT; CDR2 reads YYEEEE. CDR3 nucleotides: TGTGCCAGCAGCTTGGGCGGGAGATGGACAGATACGCAGTATTTT. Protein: CASSLGGRWTDTQYF.

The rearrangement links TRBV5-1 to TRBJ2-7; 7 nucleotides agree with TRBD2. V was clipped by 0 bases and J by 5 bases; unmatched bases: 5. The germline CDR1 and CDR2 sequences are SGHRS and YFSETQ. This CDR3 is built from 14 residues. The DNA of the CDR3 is TGCGCCAGCAGCTTGGAGACTAGCCTAGACGAGCAGTACTTC. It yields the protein CASSLETSLDEQYF.